This is a list of T cell receptor beta chains from one sample in a study of CD8+CD57+ T cells in acquired aplastic anemia. From the reads, TCRdb called clonotypes with MiXCR, one entry per CDR3 protein. Seen here are fewer than 80,000 distinct CDR3 sequences, roughly 72% observed once, and the top ten hold approximately 80%. The source material was sorted CD4+, CD8+, or CD8+CD57+ T cells (not recorded which) from PBMCs. The source is a human donor with aplastic anemia. CDR3s include the opening cysteine and the closing phenylalanine or tryptophan. Each record gives: CDR3 length, D gene, V gene, clone size, J gene, CDR3 DNA, CDR3 protein. A D gene is named only where the DNA matches it firmly. Expanded clones get a size class; other rows say once, few or many, or leave the size out.

CDR3 length: 14
D gene: .
V gene: TRBV19
clone size: .
J gene: TRBJ2-6
CDR3 DNA: TGTGCCAGTAGTAAAGACTCTGGGGCCAACGTCCTGACTTTC
CDR3 protein: CASSKDSGANVLTF

CDR3 length: 14
D gene: .
V gene: TRBV2
clone size: .
J gene: TRBJ2-6
CDR3 DNA: TGTGCCAGCAGCCAAACCTCTGGGGCCAACGTCCTGACTTTC
CDR3 protein: CASSQTSGANVLTF

CDR3 length: 14
D gene: TRBD1
V gene: TRBV15
clone size: .
J gene: TRBJ1-1
CDR3 DNA: TGTGCCACCAGCAACGGACAGGGCTTAACTGAAGCTTTCTTT
CDR3 protein: CATSNGQGLTEAFF

CDR3 length: 18
D gene: .
V gene: TRBV10-1
clone size: .
J gene: TRBJ2-6
CDR3 DNA: TGCGCCAGCAGTCCAGGAGGGGGGCACAGCTCTGGGGCCAACGTCCTGACTTTC
CDR3 protein: CASSPGGGHSSGANVLTF

CDR3 length: 14
D gene: TRBD2
V gene: TRBV6-5
clone size: .
J gene: TRBJ2-7
CDR3 DNA: TGTGCCAGCAGTTACGCGGGAGGCTCCTACGAGCAGTACTTC
CDR3 protein: CASSYAGGSYEQYF

CDR3 length: 14
D gene: .
V gene: TRBV15
clone size: .
J gene: TRBJ1-1
CDR3 DNA: TGTGCCACCAGCAGAGATCTGGCAGACCCTGAAGCTTTCTTT
CDR3 protein: CATSRDLADPEAFF

CDR3 length: 14
D gene: .
V gene: TRBV10-1
clone size: many
J gene: TRBJ2-7
CDR3 DNA: TGCGCCAGCAGAGAATTATTTCTCCCCTACGAGCAGTACTTC
CDR3 protein: CASRELFLPYEQYF

CDR3 length: 16
D gene: .
V gene: TRBV15
clone size: .
J gene: TRBJ2-7
CDR3 DNA: TGTGCCACCAGCAGAGAACGGGGAGTGAGCTCCTACGAGCAGTACTTC
CDR3 protein: CATSRERGVSSYEQYF

CDR3 length: 11
D gene: .
V gene: TRBV7-2
clone size: few
J gene: TRBJ2-7
CDR3 DNA: TGTGCCAGCAGCCACCTCTACGAGCAGTACTTC
CDR3 protein: CASSHLYEQYF

CDR3 length: 13
D gene: .
V gene: TRBV20-1
clone size: once
J gene: TRBJ2-7
CDR3 DNA: TGCAGTGCTAGACCGCGACAGACCTACGAGCAGTACTTC
CDR3 protein: CSARPRQTYEQYF

CDR3 length: 15
D gene: .
V gene: TRBV15
clone size: few
J gene: TRBJ2-5
CDR3 DNA: TGTGCCACCAGCAGGTGGACTCTGGCGGAAGAGACCCAGTACTTC
CDR3 protein: CATSRWTLAEETQYF

CDR3 length: 16
D gene: .
V gene: TRBV6-1
clone size: .
J gene: TRBJ2-2
CDR3 DNA: TGTGCCAGCACCCAGACAGTCCTCCGCCCCGCCGGGGGGCTGTTTTTT
CDR3 protein: CASTQTVLRPAGGLFF

CDR3 length: 15
D gene: TRBD1
V gene: TRBV19
clone size: .
J gene: TRBJ1-6
CDR3 DNA: TGTGCCAGTAGTATAGAACGGACAGGGGCATCACCCCTCCACTTT
CDR3 protein: CASSIERTGASPLHF

CDR3 length: 19
D gene: TRBD1
V gene: TRBV7-9
clone size: .
J gene: TRBJ2-2
CDR3 DNA: TGTGCCAGCAGCTTAGGATCGCAGGGGGCTTTCTCGAACACCGGGGAGCTGTTTTTT
CDR3 protein: CASSLGSQGAFSNTGELFF

CDR3 length: 15
D gene: .
V gene: TRBV7-9
clone size: many
J gene: TRBJ2-7
CDR3 DNA: TGTGCCAGCAGCTTAGGGGCAGGGGCGACCTACGAGCAGTACTTC
CDR3 protein: CASSLGAGATYEQYF

CDR3 length: 15
D gene: .
V gene: TRBV20-1
clone size: once
J gene: TRBJ1-6
CDR3 DNA: TGCAGTGCTAGTTACCTTGGGGCGGGGGATTCACCCCTCCACTTT
CDR3 protein: CSASYLGAGDSPLHF

CDR3 length: 17
D gene: .
V gene: TRBV20-1
clone size: .
J gene: TRBJ2-3
CDR3 DNA: TGCAGTGCTAGAGATTGGAGAAGGGAGCGAAAGTCGGATACGCAGTATTTT
CDR3 protein: CSARDWRRERKSDTQYF

CDR3 length: 10
D gene: .
V gene: TRBV30
clone size: .
J gene: TRBJ1-1
CDR3 DNA: TGTGCCGGAGGGCGGGAGAGAGCTTTCTTT
CDR3 protein: CAGGRERAFF

CDR3 length: 13
D gene: TRBD1
V gene: TRBV29-1
clone size: .
J gene: TRBJ2-7
CDR3 DNA: TGCAGCGGTCAGGGACAGGGGTCCTACGAGCAGTACTTC
CDR3 protein: CSGQGQGSYEQYF

CDR3 length: 15
D gene: TRBD1
V gene: TRBV25-1
clone size: .
J gene: TRBJ2-1
CDR3 DNA: TGTGCCAGCAGTGACCGGGACAGGGGTGCCAATGAGCAGTTCTTC
CDR3 protein: CASSDRDRGANEQFF

CDR3 length: 15
D gene: TRBD2
V gene: TRBV20-1
clone size: .
J gene: TRBJ2-7
CDR3 DNA: TGCAGTGCTAGACCGCCCGGACGCGGGGGTTACGAGCAGTACTTC
CDR3 protein: CSARPPGRGGYEQYF

CDR3 length: 14
D gene: TRBD1
V gene: TRBV29-1
clone size: .
J gene: TRBJ1-1
CDR3 DNA: TGCAGCGCCGGACAGGGAGGCTTGGACACTGAAGCTTTCTTT
CDR3 protein: CSAGQGGLDTEAFF

CDR3 length: 13
D gene: TRBD1
V gene: TRBV5-1
clone size: .
J gene: TRBJ2-3
CDR3 DNA: TGCGCCAGCCGGGACAGGGACACAGATACGCAGTATTTT
CDR3 protein: CASRDRDTDTQYF

CDR3 length: 14
D gene: .
V gene: TRBV12-3/TRBV12-4
clone size: once
J gene: TRBJ1-2
CDR3 DNA: TGTGCCAGCAGTCGAGGGACCTCTAACTATGGCTACACCTTC
CDR3 protein: CASSRGTSNYGYTF

CDR3 length: 12
D gene: .
V gene: TRBV10-3
clone size: .
J gene: TRBJ1-2
CDR3 DNA: TGTGCCATCAGGCCCCCAGGGAGGGGCTACACCTTC
CDR3 protein: CAIRPPGRGYTF

CDR3 length: 15
D gene: TRBD1
V gene: TRBV10-3
clone size: few
J gene: TRBJ2-5
CDR3 DNA: TGTGCCATCAGAGCGGACAGGGGAAAAGAAGAGACCCAGTACTTC
CDR3 protein: CAIRADRGKEETQYF

CDR3 length: 16
D gene: .
V gene: TRBV7-9
clone size: .
J gene: TRBJ2-5
CDR3 DNA: TGTGCCAGCAGCACAAGAAAGAACCCAGGCCAAGAGACCCAGTACTTC
CDR3 protein: CASSTRKNPGQETQYF

CDR3 length: 14
D gene: TRBD2
V gene: TRBV15
clone size: .
J gene: TRBJ2-5
CDR3 DNA: TGTGCCACCTCGGAGACTAGCGGCCAAGAGACCCAGTACTTC
CDR3 protein: CATSETSGQETQYF

CDR3 length: 16
D gene: .
V gene: TRBV9
clone size: .
J gene: TRBJ2-7
CDR3 DNA: TGTGCCAGCAGCGTAGGCTCGCAAGGGAGTGTCTACGAGCAGTACTTC
CDR3 protein: CASSVGSQGSVYEQYF

CDR3 length: 13
D gene: .
V gene: TRBV10-1
clone size: .
J gene: TRBJ2-7
CDR3 DNA: TGCGCCAGCAGTGTACAGGGAACCTACGAGCAGTACTTC
CDR3 protein: CASSVQGTYEQYF

CDR3 length: 15
D gene: TRBD1
V gene: TRBV11-2
clone size: .
J gene: TRBJ1-6
CDR3 DNA: TGTGCCAGCAGCTTAGCAGGGACAGGCTACTCACCCCTCCACTTT
CDR3 protein: CASSLAGTGYSPLHF

CDR3 length: 16
D gene: .
V gene: TRBV11-1
clone size: .
J gene: TRBJ2-7
CDR3 DNA: TGTGCCAGCAGCCTCCCGGCCGGACTCCTCTCCTACGAGCAGTACTTC
CDR3 protein: CASSLPAGLLSYEQYF

CDR3 length: 15
D gene: TRBD2
V gene: TRBV15
clone size: .
J gene: TRBJ2-5
CDR3 DNA: TGTGCCACCAGCTATCTCGGACTAGCCCAAGAGACCCAGTACTTC
CDR3 protein: CATSYLGLAQETQYF

CDR3 length: 14
D gene: .
V gene: TRBV20-1
clone size: .
J gene: TRBJ1-5
CDR3 DNA: TGCAGTGCTGACCAGGTGGGGGGGGGTCAGCCCCAGCATTTT
CDR3 protein: CSADQVGGGQPQHF

CDR3 length: 13
D gene: TRBD1
V gene: TRBV10-3
clone size: .
J gene: TRBJ2-5
CDR3 DNA: TGTGCCATCAGTGGGGACAGACAAGAGACCCAGTACTTC
CDR3 protein: CAISGDRQETQYF

CDR3 length: 13
D gene: .
V gene: TRBV10-3
clone size: .
J gene: TRBJ1-1
CDR3 DNA: TGTGCCATCAGTGTGGACAGCCCCGCTGAAGCTTTCTTT
CDR3 protein: CAISVDSPAEAFF

CDR3 length: 15
D gene: TRBD2
V gene: TRBV7-7
clone size: many
J gene: TRBJ2-1
CDR3 DNA: TGTGCTAGCAGCGATCAATCGGGAGGGCCTCATGAGCAGTTCTTC
CDR3 protein: CASSDQSGGPHEQFF

CDR3 length: 14
D gene: .
V gene: TRBV14
clone size: .
J gene: TRBJ2-7
CDR3 DNA: TGTGCCAGCAGCCCACCGTACCAAACCTACGAGCAGTACTTC
CDR3 protein: CASSPPYQTYEQYF

CDR3 length: 16
D gene: TRBD2
V gene: TRBV7-2
clone size: .
J gene: TRBJ2-7
CDR3 DNA: TGTGCCAGCAGCTTATCGGGAGCGGGAGGCGCCTACGAGCAGTACTTC
CDR3 protein: CASSLSGAGGAYEQYF

CDR3 length: 15
D gene: .
V gene: TRBV19
clone size: .
J gene: TRBJ2-7
CDR3 DNA: TGTGCCAGTCTGGAGAAGGGTCTTGGAAGGAACGAGCAGTACTTC
CDR3 protein: CASLEKGLGRNEQYF

CDR3 length: 14
D gene: .
V gene: TRBV19
clone size: .
J gene: TRBJ1-6
CDR3 DNA: TGTGCCAGCGGAATCAGGGGCTTTAATTCACCCCTCCACTTT
CDR3 protein: CASGIRGFNSPLHF

CDR3 length: 13
D gene: .
V gene: TRBV10-3
clone size: few
J gene: TRBJ2-1
CDR3 DNA: TGTGCCATCAGTGAGTACAGTTACAATGAGCAGTTCTTC
CDR3 protein: CAISEYSYNEQFF

CDR3 length: 13
D gene: .
V gene: TRBV10-3
clone size: .
J gene: TRBJ1-2
CDR3 DNA: TGTGCCATCAGTGATTATGGGAACTATGGCTACACCTTC
CDR3 protein: CAISDYGNYGYTF

CDR3 length: 18
D gene: TRBD2
V gene: TRBV2
clone size: many
J gene: TRBJ2-3
CDR3 DNA: TGTGCCAGCTTGGGCCGGACTAGCGGATTCTCTAGCACAGATACGCAGTATTTT
CDR3 protein: CASLGRTSGFSSTDTQYF

CDR3 length: 14
D gene: TRBD1
V gene: TRBV2
clone size: .
J gene: TRBJ1-5
CDR3 DNA: TGTGCCAGCAGTGGAGACAGGGGAGGATTGCCCCAGCATTTT
CDR3 protein: CASSGDRGGLPQHF

CDR3 length: 11
D gene: .
V gene: TRBV12-3/TRBV12-4
clone size: many
J gene: TRBJ2-2
CDR3 DNA: TGTGCCAGCAGTTTTACCGGGGAGCTGTTTTTT
CDR3 protein: CASSFTGELFF

CDR3 length: 11
D gene: .
V gene: TRBV24-1
clone size: .
J gene: TRBJ2-5
CDR3 DNA: TGTGCTACCAGTGATCGGGTGACCCAGTACTTC
CDR3 protein: CATSDRVTQYF

CDR3 length: 14
D gene: .
V gene: TRBV2
clone size: .
J gene: TRBJ1-4
CDR3 DNA: TGTGCCAGCAGTGCGTCAGGGGTGGGAGAAAAACTGTTTTTT
CDR3 protein: CASSASGVGEKLFF

CDR3 length: 17
D gene: TRBD1
V gene: TRBV16
clone size: .
J gene: TRBJ2-7
CDR3 DNA: TGTGCCAGCAGCCAACCCGACAGGGGACAGGCAGCGTCCGAGCAGTACTTC
CDR3 protein: CASSQPDRGQAASEQYF

CDR3 length: 14
D gene: .
V gene: TRBV28
clone size: .
J gene: TRBJ1-6
CDR3 DNA: TGTGCCAGCAGTTTACGTCGGACAGCCTTACCCCTCCACTTT
CDR3 protein: CASSLRRTALPLHF

CDR3 length: 14
D gene: .
V gene: TRBV24-1
clone size: .
J gene: TRBJ2-3
CDR3 DNA: TGTGCCACCAGTGATTTAGGCAGCACAGATACGCAGTATTTT
CDR3 protein: CATSDLGSTDTQYF

CDR3 length: 14
D gene: .
V gene: TRBV5-1
clone size: .
J gene: TRBJ2-7
CDR3 DNA: TGCGCCAGCAGCTTGAACAGCTACTCCTACGAGCAGTACTTC
CDR3 protein: CASSLNSYSYEQYF

CDR3 length: 13
D gene: TRBD1
V gene: TRBV6-1
clone size: many
J gene: TRBJ2-7
CDR3 DNA: TGTGCCAGCAGAGGGGACAGAACCTACGAGCAGTACTTC
CDR3 protein: CASRGDRTYEQYF

CDR3 length: 16
D gene: .
V gene: TRBV2
clone size: .
J gene: TRBJ1-1
CDR3 DNA: TGTGCCAGCAGTGGGGTTGGTGGGGAAGGGGGAACTGAAGCTTTCTTT
CDR3 protein: CASSGVGGEGGTEAFF

CDR3 length: 15
D gene: TRBD2
V gene: TRBV28
clone size: .
J gene: TRBJ2-7
CDR3 DNA: TGTGCCAGCAGTTCTCCCCCTAGCGGGGGCTACGAGCAGTACTTC
CDR3 protein: CASSSPPSGGYEQYF

CDR3 length: 15
D gene: TRBD1
V gene: TRBV14
clone size: .
J gene: TRBJ2-7
CDR3 DNA: TGTGCCAGCAGTAGGGGACAGGCGGCGAAGGGCGAGCAGTACTTC
CDR3 protein: CASSRGQAAKGEQYF